This TCR beta chain appears in the sequencing data of a study of T cell repertoires in cytomegalovirus infection. In the study overall: In public TCR beta signatures, there were indications of both CMV infection and matching HLA type. General observations from the study: Summed frequency of public TCR beta families distinguished CMV carriers with the relevant HLA. Predominance within the ex vivo response was attributable to HLA-C-restricted CMV-specific TCR beta clonotypes.

Germline V lookup: CDR1 SGHTA, CDR2 FQGNSA. V gave up 3 bases and J gave up 4 bases; unmatched junction bases: 14. The CDR3 sequence is 18 residues long. TCRdb called the reads again in MiXCR, with one record for every CDR3 protein. The sample holds 76,000 or so distinct CDR3 sequences, more than 3% seen once. This clonotype was counted ten times or more. Its antigen is not identified. The V gene is TRBV7-2, the J gene TRBJ2-1; 8 nucleotides line up with TRBD2. The sequenced material came from PBMCs. This sequence originates from a human donor in good health (CMV status not recorded). Some clones in this sample may be carry-over from other donors' samples. The CDR3 loop is CASSLGPGRAGEYNEQFF. The DNA for the CDR3 is TGTGCCAGCAGCTTGGGGCCCGGGAGGGCGGGGGAGTACAATGAGCAGTTCTTC.